The 22 T cell receptor beta chains in this list originate from one sample, sequenced in a study of identical twins (dated by TCRdb to 2015 to 2016). The library was generated by 5' RACE. The sequencing machine was an Illumina HiSeq 2000. TCRdb reworked the public reads: Q25 trimming with fastp, MiXCR clone assembly, productive beta chains retained. Each CDR3 protein appears once, grouped with its most common genes and DNA. A total of 200,000 to 250,000 distinct CDR3 sequences appear in this sample, 7.5% of them only once. The ten most abundant clones make up roughly 2% of the sample. These same records also appear under a second study, on yellow fever vaccine responses in identical twins.

The sample was memory (CD45RO+) T cells sorted from blood. The cell subset or site label for this specimen denotes: CD45RO+ enriched T cells. The source of these receptors is a woman under 30 in good health.

This clonotype was picked up many times. The V call is TRBV7-9, the J call TRBJ2-2, with D hard to call. The ends were cut back, 3 bases at V and 0 bases at J, with 8 bases in the middle. CDR3 size: 15 residues. Germline values: CDR1 SEHNR, CDR2 FQNEAQ (reference sequence). The CDR3 spells CASSFGLSNTGELFF. The DNA of the CDR3 is TGTGCCAGCAGCTTTGGCTTATCGAACACCGGGGAGCTGTTTTTT.

The CDR3 region has the DNA TGTGCCAGCAGTGAACGGACAGGGGGTAGGGCTAGCTACGAGCAGTACTTC. Translated, it gives CASSERTGGRASYEQYF. This chain links TRBV2 with TRBJ2-7; TRBD1 agrees at 10 bases. The CDR3 has 17 residues. The V gene end was trimmed by 2 bases and the J gene end by 3 bases; junction bases not matched to a gene: 10. The germline V gene has CDR1 SNHLY and CDR2 FYNNEI.

This clonotype was seen ten or more times. The V call is TRBV12-3 or TRBV12-4, the J call TRBJ1-5, with TRBD1 matching over 8 bases. V shed 2 bases and J 6 bases; nucleotides not matched to a gene: 6. This CDR3 is built from 15 residues. The DNA of the CDR3 is TGTGCCAGCAGTTTACAGCAGGGGGCGATTCAGCCCCAGCATTTT. The encoded protein is CASSLQQGAIQPQHF.

This clonotype showed up many times. J is TRBJ2-3 and V is TRBV2; a possible D gene is TRBD2 (6 bases). V lost 3 bases and J 2 bases, leaving 12 bases between the germline ends. Germline V gene data show CDR1 as SNHLY and CDR2 as FYNNEI. The CDR3 totals 15 residues. This chain's CDR3 is CASSEGLENTDTQYF. CDR3 bases: TGTGCCAGCAGTGAGGGACTGGAAAACACAGATACGCAGTATTTT.

This clonotype was recorded a few times. This sequence joins TRBV6-1 and TRBJ1-1; 9 bases are shared with TRBD1. Unmatched junction bases numbered 7, after V lost 6 bases and J lost 2 bases. Germline CDR1 and CDR2: MNHNS and SASEGT. This CDR3 contains 15 residues. DNA for the CDR3: TGTGCCAGCAGGTCCGGACAGGGGCAAAACACTGAAGCTTTCTTT. It translates to CASRSGQGQNTEAFF.

This clonotype turned up a few times. V is TRBV5-1 and J is TRBJ1-2; TRBD1 matches 7 bases. In germline, CDR1 is SGHRS, CDR2 YFSETQ. Trimming took 3 bases from V and 4 from J; bases not matched to a gene: 3. The CDR3 consists of 13 residues. The CDR3 protein is CASSSGTVYGYTF. The DNA for the CDR3 is TGCGCCAGCAGCTCCGGGACAGTCTATGGCTACACCTTC.

This clonotype was recorded many times. V is TRBV20-1 and J is TRBJ2-4; D gene uncertain. CDR1 is DFQATT, CDR2 SNEGSKA, per germline (reference sequence). With 5 bases removed from V and 4 bases from J, the gap between germline ends came to 6 bases. The CDR3 runs 11 residues. The CDR3 loop is CSAFLKNIQYF. DNA for the CDR3: TGCAGTGCTTTTTTAAAAAACATTCAGTACTTC.

The chain carries TRBV25-1 and TRBJ2-5; 7 bases are a match to TRBD2. Looked up from germline, CDR1 is MGHDK and CDR2 is SYGVNS. V lost 2 bases, J lost 1 base, and 10 bases stayed unmatched. CDR3 length: 17 residues. As DNA, the CDR3 is TGTGCCAGCAGTGAAGGCTGGGGGGGTAGTTTCCAAGAGACCCAGTACTTC. Translating gives CASSEGWGGSFQETQYF.

This clonotype occurred many times. This sequence joins TRBV5-1 and TRBJ2-1; 13 positions agree with TRBD2. The CDR3 spans 17 residues. Trimming cost V 2 bases and J 7 bases; bases outside gene matches: 9. Germline CDR1 and CDR2: SGHRS and YFSETQ. CDR3 sequence: CASSLTGTSGIQNEQFF. CDR3 coding DNA: TGCGCCAGCAGCTTAACCGGGACTAGCGGGATTCAAAATGAGCAGTTCTTC.

This clonotype turned up a few times. The V and J genes are TRBV4-3 and TRBJ1-2; no reliable D call. With 1 base removed from V and 2 bases from J, the gap between germline ends came to 11 bases. This CDR3 is 15 amino acids long. In germline, CDR1 is LGHNA, CDR2 YSLEER. The CDR3 sequence: CASSQVGNSNYGYTF. In nucleotides, the CDR3 is TGCGCCAGCAGCCAAGTCGGGAACAGCAACTATGGCTACACCTTC.

The chain has TRBV30 and TRBJ1-1; D uncertain. The V and J ends lost 1 base and 7 bases respectively, with 7 bases between them. The CDR3 loop spans 11 amino acids. Germline V gene data show CDR1 as GTSNPN and CDR2 as SVGIG (reference sequence). The chain's CDR3 is CAWSDRSEAFF. The CDR3 bases are TGTGCCTGGAGTGACCGGAGTGAAGCTTTCTTT.

V usage is TRBV5-5 and J usage is TRBJ2-2; 7 bases map to TRBD2. V trimming: 1 base; J trimming: 6 bases; junction bases outside the gene matches: 9. The CDR3 is 16 amino acids. The germline V gene encodes CDR1 SGHKS and CDR2 YYEKEE (reference sequence). DNA for the CDR3: TGTGCCAGCAGCTTGAGCGGGAAAGGCAGTGCCGGGGAGCTGTTTTTT. This sequence encodes CASSLSGKGSAGELFF.

This clonotype was detected a few times. DNA of the CDR3: TGTGCCAGCAGGGGAACAGGGGGCAGGAACACTGAAGCTTTCTTT. Its protein product is CASRGTGGRNTEAFF. This chain joins TRBV2 and TRBJ1-1; 9 bases line up with TRBD1. With 6 bases clipped from V and 1 base from J, the junction kept 6 bases outside the gene matches. The CDR3 is 15 amino acids. Germline V CDR1 and CDR2: SNHLY, FYNNEI.

This clonotype has a handful of counts. Germline is not matched at one junction end, which may reflect a read error. This rearrangement joins TRBV6-1 to TRBJ2-7; 9 positions match TRBD1. The CDR3 has 16 amino acids. CDR1 is MNHNS, CDR2 SASEGT, per germline. As DNA, the CDR3 is TGTGCCAGCAGGGAAGGAATCGGGACAGGGTCCCACGAGCAGTACTTC. Protein sequence: CASREGIGTGSHEQYF.

V and J are TRBV20-1 and TRBJ2-7, with TRBD2 identical over 8 bases. Looked up from germline, CDR1 is DFQATT and CDR2 is SNEGSKA (reference sequence). V trimming: 1 base; J trimming: 7 bases; junction bases outside the gene matches: 6. The CDR3 covers 13 residues. DNA for the CDR3: TGCAGTGCTAGAGCGGGGGGGCGTTGGGAGCAGTACTTC. It codes for CSARAGGRWEQYF.

This clonotype was seen many times. This chain uses TRBV29-1 with TRBJ1-1, with D tentatively TRBD1 (6 bases). Germline values: CDR1 SQVTM, CDR2 ANQGSEA. This CDR3 comprises 14 residues. V was cut by 6 bases and J by 7 bases, with 21 bases left in between. The CDR3 is CSVAPGTLRIEAFF. In DNA form, the CDR3 reads TGCAGCGTAGCTCCCGGGACACTGAGAATTGAAGCTTTCTTT.

V and J are TRBV4-2 and TRBJ1-4, with 8 bases fitting TRBD1. CDR3 size: 15 residues. Germline CDR1 reads LGHNA; CDR2 reads YNFKEQ. V lost 4 bases and J lost 8; bases outside the gene matches: 9. The CDR3: CASSPSGGQDEKLFF. The DNA of the CDR3 is TGTGCCAGCAGCCCTTCTGGGGGACAGGACGAAAAACTGTTTTTT.

This chain joins TRBV7-2 and TRBJ2-7, with 10 bases fitting TRBD1. CDR1 is SGHTA and CDR2 is FQGNSA in the germline V gene. Germline trimming cut 1 base from V and 3 bases from J; bases unmatched to any gene: 9. The CDR3 has 17 amino acids. The DNA for the CDR3 is TGTGCCAGCAGCTTAGTAGGTACCGGGACAGGGGACTACGAGCAGTACTTC. It yields the protein CASSLVGTGTGDYEQYF.

The sample holds a few counts of this clonotype. This sequence joins TRBV5-8 and TRBJ2-2; the D gene is possibly TRBD2 (6 bases). This CDR3 has 15 residues. Germline CDR1 is SGHTS and CDR2 is YDEGEE. V lost 4 bases, J lost 5 bases, and 15 bases lay in between. The CDR3 loop reads CASSQRTISTGELFF. The CDR3 region has the DNA TGTGCCAGCAGCCAAAGGACTATTTCTACCGGGGAGCTGTTTTTT.

This clonotype was observed at least ten times. CDR3 amino acids: CASSPDGGITDTQYF. CDR3 in DNA: TGTGCCAGCAGCCCGGATGGGGGAATCACAGATACGCAGTATTTT. The rearrangement joins TRBV3-2 to TRBJ2-3; the table names TRBD1, a call not compared with the DNA. TRBV3-2 is classified as a pseudogene. This CDR3 comprises 15 residues.

This clonotype turned up a few times. V is TRBV7-2 and J is TRBJ2-7, with TRBD2 identical over 7 bases. Germline V lookup: CDR1 SGHTA, CDR2 FQGNSA. CDR3 length: 16 amino acids. V lost 4 bases to trimming and J lost 4 bases; unmatched junction nucleotides: 13. The DNA of the CDR3 is TGTGCCAGCAGCTCGAGAGGACGGAGGGAGGGGTACGAGCAGTACTTC. Translated, it gives CASSSRGRREGYEQYF.

This clonotype was seen many times. The junction and the germline gene differ at one end; a read error may be behind it. This rearrangement joins TRBV7-7 to TRBJ2-7, with 8 bases matching TRBD2. This CDR3 contains 13 residues. The germline gives CDR1 SSHAT, CDR2 FNYEAQ (reference sequence). The CDR3 protein is CASSLVAGSEQYF. Written as DNA, the CDR3 is TGTGCTAGCAGCTTAGTAGCGGGGAGCGAGCAGTACTTC.